A single sample gave rise to the 7 T cell receptor beta chains below, sequenced in a study of identical twins. TCRdb reprocessed the 5' RACE reads with MiXCR, giving one entry per CDR3 protein. This sample has about 290,000 distinct CDR3 sequences; roughly 10% occur once, and the top ten carry approximately 6.5%. These data were likewise used in another study, on yellow fever vaccine responses in identical twins.

The sequenced material came from CD8+ T cells sorted from blood. These receptors came from a woman younger than 30 in good health.

This clonotype appeared many times. This chain connects TRBV9 to TRBJ1-4, with D uncertain. This CDR3 comprises 12 residues. The V end was cut by 5 bases, the J end by 6 bases, with 8 bases between. Germline lookup yields CDR1 SGDLS and CDR2 YYNGEE. In DNA form, the CDR3 reads TGTGCCAGCAGTCGGACCGATGAAAAACTGTTTTTT. As protein: CASSRTDEKLFF.

The chain recombines TRBV12-3 or TRBV12-4 with TRBJ2-2, with 13 bases that match TRBD2. V lost 5 bases to trimming and J lost 5 bases; unmatched junction nucleotides: 11. This CDR3 is built from 18 residues. This CDR3 is CASSPLLAGGPKTGELFF. In nucleotides, the CDR3 is TGTGCCAGCAGTCCCCTACTAGCGGGGGGGCCAAAAACCGGGGAGCTGTTTTTT.

This chain uses TRBV4-3 with TRBJ2-7; D is possibly TRBD2 (6 bases). Trimming took 4 bases from V and 4 from J, leaving 11 bases between them. Germline lookup yields CDR1 LGHNA and CDR2 YSLEER. The length of the CDR3 is 13 residues. The CDR3 here is CASSPTSGYEQYF. The CDR3 nucleotides read TGCGCCAGCAGCCCGACCAGCGGGTACGAGCAGTACTTC.

The gene calls are TRBV20-1 and TRBJ2-3; 9 nucleotides match TRBD2. CDR1 and CDR2 from the germline V gene are DFQATT and SNEGSKA (reference sequence). V dropped 0 bases and J dropped 5; count of bases not matched to a gene: 6. The CDR3 consists of 15 residues. The chain's CDR3 is CSAREVAGGQDTQYF. CDR3 bases: TGCAGTGCTAGAGAGGTGGCGGGAGGGCAAGATACGCAGTATTTT.

This clonotype was found many times. The V and J genes are TRBV21-1 and TRBJ2-3; TRBD1, the D gene given by the table, was not confirmed from the DNA. TRBV21-1 is annotated as a pseudogene. This CDR3 comprises 12 residues. CDR3 protein: CASSTPGYVQYF. CDR3 coding DNA: TGTGCCAGCAGCACACCGGGGTACGTGCAGTATTTT.

Only one count was recorded for this clonotype. The chain uses TRBV6-2 or TRBV6-3 and TRBJ2-7; possibly TRBD1 for D (5 bases). The germline gives CDR1 MNHEY, CDR2 SVGEGT. The CDR3 runs 13 residues. V was cut by 6 bases and J by 0 bases, with 9 bases left in between. For the CDR3, the DNA is TGTGCCAGCAGCGAGACAGACTCCTACGAGCAGTACTTC. This sequence encodes CASSETDSYEQYF.

The V call is TRBV19, the J call TRBJ2-7; D is unclear. The germline V gene encodes CDR1 LNHDA and CDR2 SQIVND (reference sequence). The length of the CDR3 is 11 residues. V shed 8 bases and J shed 3 bases, with 8 bases lying between them. The CDR3 sequence is CASEGSYEQYF. The CDR3 DNA reads as TGTGCCAGTGAAGGAAGCTACGAGCAGTACTTC.